These 29 T cell receptor beta chains were sequenced from one sample in a study of graft-versus-host responses after intestinal transplantation. Assay used: immunoSEQ multiplex PCR; TCRdb lists only in-frame clones, some missing. The table includes approximately 16,000 clones, around 90% detected once. The sample here was PBMCs, taken around 110 days after intestinal transplant. The source of these receptors is a human patient who received an intestinal transplant, so some T cells may come from the graft donor.

This rearrangement joins TRBV11-3 to TRBJ1-2; D is unresolved. Germline V gene data show CDR1 as SGHNT and CDR2 as YENEEA. There are 16 residues in the CDR3. V was clipped by 1 base and J by 2 bases, with 14 bases between them. CDR3 in DNA: TGTGCCAGCAGCTTAGTTAGGTTGACGGTGAACTATGGCTACACCTTC. Protein sequence: CASSLVRLTVNYGYTF.

The V gene is TRBV6-1, the J gene TRBJ2-5; TRBD1 agrees at 10 bases. V gave up 6 bases and J gave up 2 bases; unmatched junction bases: 6. The germline V gene encodes CDR1 MNHNS and CDR2 SASEGT. CDR3 size: 15 residues. The CDR3 sequence: CASSRDRGPQETQYF. The CDR3 region has the DNA TGTGCCAGCAGCCGGGACAGGGGCCCTCAAGAGACCCAGTACTTC.

This chain uses TRBV27 with TRBJ2-1, with 11 bases fitting TRBD2. Looked up from germline, CDR1 is MNHEY and CDR2 is SMNVEV (reference sequence). The CDR3 extends over 15 amino acids. J gave up 4 bases and V 2 bases, and 1 base lay outside the gene matches. This chain's CDR3 is CASSLLAGGYNEQFF. Written as DNA, the CDR3 is TGTGCCAGCAGTTTACTAGCGGGAGGTTACAATGAGCAGTTCTTC.

This chain joins TRBV6-5 and TRBJ1-1, with a possible D match to TRBD1 (5 bases). The CDR3 spans 14 residues. Germline CDR1 is MNHEY and CDR2 is SVGAGI. V was shortened by 2 bases and J by 1 base, with 8 bases between the two germline ends. This chain's CDR3 is CASSYEDKNTEAFF. In DNA form, the CDR3 reads TGTGCCAGCAGTTACGAGGACAAGAACACTGAAGCTTTCTTT.

The J gene is TRBJ1-1, the V gene TRBV4-1; 10 bases fit TRBD1. The J segment lost 7 bases and the V segment lost 6 bases, leaving 2 bases of the junction unmatched. The CDR3 sequence is 12 residues long. Germline V gene lookup returns CDR1 MGHRA and CDR2 YSYEKL. In DNA form, the CDR3 reads TGCGCCAGCAGGGACAGGGGGTTTGAAGCTTTCTTT. This codes for CASRDRGFEAFF.

The V call is TRBV4-1, the J call TRBJ1-5; D is unresolved. There are 20 residues in the CDR3. Trimming cost V 2 bases and J 0 bases, with 23 bases left between them. The germline V gene has CDR1 MGHRA and CDR2 YSYEKL. The CDR3 here is CASSQRPSTKWGYSNQPQHF. In DNA form, the CDR3 reads TGCGCCAGCAGCCAACGTCCCTCGACAAAGTGGGGATATAGCAATCAGCCCCAGCATTTT.

This chain links TRBV4-3 with TRBJ2-2, with 7 bases identical to TRBD1. Per the germline V gene, CDR1 is LGHNA and CDR2 is YSLEER. J lost 8 bases, V lost 1 base, and 10 bases had no gene match. The CDR3 runs to 16 residues. Here the CDR3 reads CASSQAGQQRRGELFF. The CDR3 coding sequence is TGCGCCAGCAGCCAAGCGGGACAGCAAAGGCGGGGGGAGCTGTTTTTT.

The chain employs TRBV4-3 and TRBJ2-1; the D gene could be TRBD1 or TRBD2 (5 bases each). The CDR3 is made up of 21 amino acids. V lost 0 bases to trimming and J lost 6 bases, with 30 bases between them. Germline CDR1 is LGHNA and CDR2 is YSLEER. CDR3 amino acids: CASSQDSVWGRFLSVSNEQFF. CDR3 nucleotides: TGCGCCAGCAGCCAAGACTCCGTTTGGGGGAGATTTCTTAGTGTAAGCAATGAGCAGTTCTTC.

J is TRBJ2-7 and V is TRBV19; 8 bases match TRBD1. J gave up 1 base and V 3 bases, and 5 bases lay outside the gene matches. The CDR3 runs to 15 residues. Germline V CDR1 and CDR2: LNHDA, SQIVND (reference sequence). This CDR3 is CASSIDRGVSYEQYF. Here the CDR3 DNA reads TGTGCCAGTAGTATCGACAGGGGTGTATCCTACGAGCAGTACTTC.

The chain is built from TRBV27 and TRBJ1-1; D is uncertain. From germline, CDR1 is MNHEY and CDR2 SMNVEV (reference sequence). V lost 6 bases to trimming and J lost 2 bases, with 7 bases between them. The CDR3 sequence is 12 residues long. The CDR3 reads CASRRGNTEAFF. CDR3 DNA: TGTGCCAGCAGGCGGGGAAACACTGAAGCTTTCTTT.

The gene calls are TRBV6-5 and TRBJ1-1, with TRBD1 identical over 7 bases. The CDR3 is 14 amino acids. Germline V gene sequence: CDR1 MNHEY, CDR2 SVGAGI. The V and J ends lost 5 bases and 6 bases, in that order; junction bases with no gene match: 9. DNA for the CDR3: TGTGCCAGCAGTACAGCCCGAGGGGGCCCTGAAGCTTTCTTT. The encoded protein is CASSTARGGPEAFF.

The chain is built from TRBV6-1 and TRBJ1-4; D unresolved. The germline V and J ends were trimmed by 2 bases and 1 base, with 8 bases remaining between them. Looked up from germline, CDR1 is MNHNS and CDR2 is SASEGT. The CDR3 length is 15 residues. DNA for the CDR3: TGTGCCAGCAGTGAATATACGGGAACTAATGAAAAACTGTTTTTT. This gives the protein CASSEYTGTNEKLFF.

This chain connects TRBV19 to TRBJ1-1; unclear D gene. Germline loops: CDR1 LNHDA, CDR2 SQIVND (reference sequence). V gave up 6 bases and J gave up 1 base, with 3 bases separating them. This CDR3 spans 11 amino acids. The CDR3 coding sequence is TGTGCCAGTAGGGGGAACACTGAAGCTTTCTTT. Translated, it gives CASRGNTEAFF.

This clone was observed a single time. The CDR3 DNA reads as TGTGCCAGCAGCTTCGGACAGGAGAACACTGAAGCTTTCTTT. Its protein product is CASSFGQENTEAFF. The rearrangement joins TRBV5-6 to TRBJ1-1; 7 bases are shared with TRBD1. The CDR3 loop spans 14 amino acids. CDR1 and CDR2 (germline): SGHDT, YYEEEE. Trimming removed 2 bases from V and 1 base from J; junction bases left unmatched: 2.

This clone was detected only a few times. The same CDR3 can be traced to other DNA sequences in this sample. The chain joins TRBV9 to TRBJ2-7; 9 bases align to TRBD1. Per the germline V gene, CDR1 is SGDLS and CDR2 is YYNGEE. CDR3 length: 14 residues. Trimming removed 0 bases from V and 2 bases from J; junction bases left unmatched: 0. CDR3 bases: TGTGCCAGCAGCGTAGGACAGGGGGCCTACGAGCAGTACTTC. Protein: CASSVGQGAYEQYF.

This clone has a single count. This chain joins TRBV2 and TRBJ1-2, with D maybe TRBD1 (6 bases). The germline V and J ends were trimmed by 0 bases and 3 bases, with 14 bases remaining between them. Germline V gene lookup returns CDR1 SNHLY and CDR2 FYNNEI. The CDR3 contains 16 residues. CDR3 in amino acids: CASSEARGGTDYGYTF. In DNA form, the CDR3 reads TGTGCCAGCAGTGAAGCTAGGGGGGGCACCGACTATGGCTACACCTTC.

The J gene is TRBJ2-5, the V gene TRBV5-4, with no clear D. V lost 5 bases and J 5 bases, leaving 7 bases between the germline ends. Germline assignment: CDR1 SGHNT and CDR2 YYREEE (reference sequence). The CDR3 is made up of 11 amino acids. The CDR3 DNA sequence: TGTGCCAGCAGTAAGAGGGAGACCCAGTACTTC. This gives the protein CASSKRETQYF.

This clone was observed a single time. Its ends do not fully match the called genes, so a read error is possible. V gene TRBV7-7 combines with J gene TRBJ2-1; a weak D match, TRBD2 (6 bases). The CDR3 consists of 17 residues. Germline loops: CDR1 SSHAT, CDR2 FNYEAQ (reference sequence). The CDR3 sequence: CASSLAFRERVYNEQFF. For the CDR3, the DNA is TGTGCTAGCAGCTTAGCCTTTCGGGAGAGGGTTTACAATGAGCAGTTCTTC.

This clone showed up just once. The chain joins TRBV7-2 to TRBJ2-7; TRBD2 matches at 7 bases. Germline V gene data show CDR1 as SGHTA and CDR2 as FQGNSA. The CDR3 is made up of 13 amino acids. The V segment lost 4 bases and the J segment 4 bases; nucleotides outside the gene matches: 4. DNA of the CDR3: TGTGCCAGCAGCTACGGGGGAGGGTACGAGCAGTACTTC. Amino acid sequence: CASSYGGGYEQYF.

The V and J genes are TRBV7-2 and TRBJ2-1; no clear D gene. Trimming stripped 2 bases from V and 0 bases from J, with 8 bases between. The CDR3 spans 15 residues. The germline V gene encodes CDR1 SGHTA and CDR2 FQGNSA. The CDR3 bases are TGTGCCAGCAGCTTAACATTAAGCTCCTACAATGAGCAGTTCTTC. Translated: CASSLTLSSYNEQFF.

This clone was seen a few times. The chain uses TRBV4-3 and TRBJ2-1, with 12 bases matching TRBD2. The length of the CDR3 is 16 residues. Per germline, CDR1 LGHNA and CDR2 YSLEER. Trimming at V came to 1 base and at J to 2 bases, leaving 0 bases not matched to a gene. CDR3 region: CASSQGLAGAYNEQFF. The CDR3 DNA sequence: TGCGCCAGCAGCCAAGGACTAGCGGGAGCCTACAATGAGCAGTTCTTC.

The rearrangement joins TRBV20-1 to TRBJ2-7; D might be TRBD2 (5 bases). The germline V and J ends were trimmed by 7 bases and 4 bases, with 11 bases remaining between them. CDR1 is DFQATT, CDR2 SNEGSKA, per germline (reference sequence). The CDR3 sequence is 11 residues long. The CDR3 sequence: CSVSSGYEQYF. CDR3 DNA sequence: TGCAGTGTATCGTCGGGGTACGAGCAGTACTTC.

This clone is a singleton in its sample. V and J are TRBV19 and TRBJ1-2; 7 bases fit TRBD1. This CDR3 is built from 15 residues. Germline V CDR1 and CDR2: LNHDA, SQIVND (reference sequence). The junction had 9 bases not matched to a gene; V was cut back by 3 bases and J by 5 bases. The DNA for the CDR3 is TGTGCCAGTAGTATCCTGACAGGGATTAAGTATGGCTACACCTTC. Its translation is CASSILTGIKYGYTF.

This chain uses TRBV10-1 with TRBJ2-7; tentatively, D is TRBD1 or TRBD2 (5 bases each). The CDR3 sequence is 14 residues long. Per the germline V gene, CDR1 is WNHNN and CDR2 is SYGVQD (reference sequence). The V gene lost 4 bases and the J gene lost 7 bases, with 17 bases spanning the gap. The chain's CDR3 is CASSGAGTRGEQYF. The CDR3 DNA follows: TGCGCCAGCAGTGGGGCAGGGACCCGCGGAGAGCAGTACTTC.

This chain joins TRBV4-2 and TRBJ2-7; 9 bases match TRBD2. This CDR3 spans 16 amino acids. The junction had 6 bases not matched to a gene; V was cut back by 1 base and J by 2 bases. Germline loops: CDR1 LGHNA, CDR2 YNFKEQ. CDR3 protein: CASSQVPAGGPYEQYF. The CDR3 DNA reads TGTGCCAGCAGCCAAGTTCCAGCGGGAGGACCCTACGAGCAGTACTTC.

The chain has TRBV27 and TRBJ2-7, with D maybe TRBD2 (6 bases). V lost 5 bases, J lost 4 bases, and 21 bases lay in between. In germline, CDR1 is MNHEY, CDR2 SMNVEV (reference sequence). The CDR3 has 16 amino acids. CDR3 amino acids: CASSLKSGLTSYEQYF. The CDR3 DNA reads as TGTGCCAGCAGTCTTAAATCGGGACTTACCTCTTACGAGCAGTACTTC.

The genes are TRBV6-1 and TRBJ1-5; perhaps TRBD1 as D (6 bases). The CDR3 covers 15 residues. V lost 7 bases to trimming and J lost 0 bases, with 13 bases between them. Germline V gene sequence: CDR1 MNHNS, CDR2 SASEGT. CDR3 residues: CASTLGTLSNQPQHF. The CDR3 DNA follows: TGTGCCAGCACCTTAGGGACACTTAGCAATCAGCCCCAGCATTTT.

V usage is TRBV7-9 and J usage is TRBJ1-3; D is ambiguous. This CDR3 is 17 amino acids long. Germline CDR1 reads SEHNR; CDR2 reads FQNEAQ (reference sequence). V lost 0 bases and J 0 bases, leaving 12 bases between the germline ends. This CDR3 is CASSLAVQADSGNTIYF. The CDR3 DNA reads as TGTGCCAGCAGCTTAGCCGTCCAGGCGGACTCTGGAAACACCATATATTTT.

The table lists this clone with a few counts. The V and J genes are TRBV18 and TRBJ2-7; TRBD2 matches at 10 bases. Germline CDR1 reads KGHSH; CDR2 reads LQKENI. V shed 3 bases and J 5 bases; nucleotides not matched to a gene: 10. The CDR3 runs to 16 residues. CDR3 DNA sequence: TGTGCCAGCTCACCCATTGCTAGCGGGAGCTTACACGAGCAGTACTTC. This sequence encodes CASSPIASGSLHEQYF.